These 3 T cell receptor beta chains were all obtained from the same sample, sequenced in a study of blood T cell repertoires in COVID-19. Sequencing used immunoSEQ multiplex PCR; TCRdb keeps in-frame clones, though not all of them. The table includes some 72,000 clones, approximately 90% detected once. The sequencing input was peripheral blood. The receptors were sampled from a man aged 55 to 70 with acute or convalescent COVID-19.

V usage is TRBV27 and J usage is TRBJ2-4; 11 nucleotides line up with TRBD1. This CDR3 is 16 amino acids long. The germline CDR1 and CDR2 sequences are MNHEY and SMNVEV (reference sequence). The junction had 5 bases not matched to a gene; V was cut back by 5 bases and J by 2 bases. In DNA form, the CDR3 reads TGTGCCAGCAGTCCCGGACAGGGGGCGTCCAAAAACATTCAGTACTTC. It codes for CASSPGQGASKNIQYF.

V gene TRBV25-1 combines with J gene TRBJ2-2; maybe TRBD1 (6 bases). The CDR3 consists of 15 residues. V lost 8 bases, J lost 0 bases, and 13 bases lay in between. The germline V gene encodes CDR1 MGHDK and CDR2 SYGVNS. The CDR3 sequence: CASAHRTANTGELFF. CDR3 DNA: TGTGCCAGCGCTCACAGGACAGCGAACACCGGGGAGCTGTTTTTT.

The chain couples TRBV7-6 to TRBJ2-3; 8 bases match TRBD2. CDR3 length: 15 amino acids. Looked up from germline, CDR1 is SGHVS and CDR2 is FNYEAQ. V trimming: 2 bases; J trimming: 1 base; junction bases outside the gene matches: 2. CDR3 protein: CASSLSGGRTDTQYF. The CDR3 DNA sequence: TGTGCCAGCAGCTTAAGCGGGGGCCGCACAGATACGCAGTATTTT.